These 12 T cell receptor beta chains share one sample of origin, sequenced in a study of early T cells in non-severe SARS-CoV-2 infection. From the 5' RACE reads, TCRdb called clonotypes with MiXCR, one entry per CDR3 protein. The sample holds about 70,000 distinct CDR3 sequences, 9% to 15% seen once. The material sequenced was whole blood, taken at baseline. Receptor source: an adult who was a healthcare worker with PCR-confirmed SARS-CoV-2 infection or an uninfected control (not recorded which). The donor label of this sample is uncertain.

The chain employs TRBV4-1 and TRBJ1-4, with 8 positions matching TRBD1. J lost 7 bases, V lost 4 bases, and 2 bases had no gene match. Germline V CDR1 and CDR2: MGHRA, YSYEKL. This CDR3 is built from 13 residues. The CDR3 region is CASSPGGVEKLFF. CDR3 nucleotides: TGCGCCAGCAGCCCAGGGGGCGTTGAAAAACTGTTTTTT.

This clonotype turned up a few times. The J gene is TRBJ2-1, the V gene TRBV6-1; no definite D call. Germline V gives CDR1 MNHNS, CDR2 SASEGT. The V end was cut by 3 bases, the J end by 1 base, with 16 bases between. The CDR3 is 17 amino acids. In DNA form, the CDR3 reads TGTGCCAGCAGTGAGGGCCGGCGATATAAATCCTACAATGAGCAGTTCTTC. This sequence encodes CASSEGRRYKSYNEQFF.

This clonotype was found many times. The V call is TRBV7-2, the J call TRBJ1-1, with D unclear. The CDR3 is made up of 11 amino acids. The V end lost 5 bases, the J end lost 0 bases, and 1 base lay between the germline ends. Germline CDR1 is SGHTA and CDR2 is FQGNSA. CDR3 residues: CASSMNTEAFF. The CDR3 region has the DNA TGTGCCAGCAGCATGAACACTGAAGCTTTCTTT.

This clonotype appeared a few times. The chain combines TRBV6-1 with TRBJ1-4, with D possibly being TRBD1 (6 bases). Germline V gives CDR1 MNHNS, CDR2 SASEGT. V lost 5 bases, J lost 3 bases, and 10 bases lay in between. The CDR3 has 14 residues. The CDR3 reads CASSHRAANEKLFF. The CDR3 region has the DNA TGTGCCAGCAGTCACAGGGCGGCTAATGAAAAACTGTTTTTT.

The rearrangement uses TRBV19 and TRBJ2-5; 7 bases map to TRBD1. The CDR3 contains 13 residues. Germline V gene lookup returns CDR1 LNHDA and CDR2 SQIVND (reference sequence). Trimming at V came to 6 bases and at J to 4 bases, leaving 5 bases not matched to a gene. As DNA, the CDR3 is TGTGCCAGTAGACCCCACAGGGGAGAGACCCAGTACTTC. This gives the protein CASRPHRGETQYF.

This clonotype came up a few times. V and J are TRBV11-2 and TRBJ2-2; D not resolved. This CDR3 contains 12 residues. The germline V gene has CDR1 SGHAT and CDR2 FQNNGV. V dropped 2 bases and J dropped 6 bases, with 4 bases sitting between them. This CDR3 reads CASSLHPGELFF. The CDR3 nucleotides read TGTGCCAGCAGCTTACATCCCGGGGAGCTGTTTTTT.

This clonotype was seen repeatedly, ten times or more. V and J are TRBV30 and TRBJ1-1; 9 bases are a match to TRBD1. With V trimmed by 3 bases and J by 2 bases, 4 bases remained unmatched. The CDR3 consists of 14 residues. Germline V lookup: CDR1 GTSNPN, CDR2 SVGIG (reference sequence). The CDR3 DNA sequence: TGTGCCTGGAGCCGGGGACAGGGAAACACTGAAGCTTTCTTT. It specifies CAWSRGQGNTEAFF.

The chain employs TRBV3-1 and TRBJ2-3; no reliable D call. The germline V and J ends were trimmed by 3 bases and 0 bases, with 7 bases remaining between them. The CDR3 is 14 amino acids. Germline V CDR1 and CDR2: LGHDT, YNNKEL (reference sequence). CDR3 sequence (DNA): TGTGCCAGCAGCCATTCGGCTAGCACAGATACGCAGTATTTT. Translation gives CASSHSASTDTQYF.

This clonotype was seen many times. V and J are TRBV12-3 or TRBV12-4 and TRBJ2-7; D uncertain. This CDR3 has 12 amino acids. Trimming pared 6 bases from V and 3 bases from J, leaving 9 bases between. This CDR3 reads CASSPADYEQYF. CDR3 DNA: TGTGCCAGCAGCCCTGCGGACTACGAGCAGTACTTC.

The chain recombines TRBV20-1 with TRBJ2-2, with D possibly TRBD1 on 5 matching bases. CDR3 length equals 14 residues. The V and J ends lost 3 bases and 3 bases respectively, with 11 bases between them. Germline V gene sequence: CDR1 DFQATT, CDR2 SNEGSKA (reference sequence). The CDR3: CSARTGADTGELFF. In DNA, the CDR3 is TGCAGTGCTAGGACTGGGGCGGACACCGGGGAGCTGTTTTTT.

This clonotype turned up a few times. The chain is built from TRBV7-7 and TRBJ2-1; maybe TRBD2 (6 bases). Germline-derived CDR1 and CDR2 are SSHAT and FNYEAQ (reference sequence). Trimming removed 3 bases at V and 8 bases at J, with 14 bases between. This CDR3 contains 14 residues. Here the CDR3 DNA reads TGTGCCAGCAGCTTTGGGGGGACCGATGATGAGCAGTTCTTC. As protein: CASSFGGTDDEQFF.

This clonotype appeared a few times. The chain employs TRBV2 and TRBJ2-7; no firm D call. CDR3 length: 8 residues. Trimming removed 2 bases at V and 12 bases at J, with 2 bases between. The germline gives CDR1 SNHLY, CDR2 FYNNEI. The CDR3: CASSETYF. Here the CDR3 DNA reads TGTGCCAGCAGTGAAACGTACTTC.